Shown below are 30 T cell receptor beta chains from a single sample sequenced in a study of blood T cell repertoires in COVID-19. The repertoire was sequenced with immunoSEQ multiplex PCR; TCRdb's copy has only in-frame clones and lacks some. The sample has around 380,000 clones; around 87% are singletons. The sequenced sample consisted of PBMCs or T cells enriched from blood (not recorded which). Receptors were obtained from a man aged 30 to 39 who had recovered from COVID-19.

The chain is built from TRBV2 and TRBJ1-6, with 7 positions matching TRBD1. This CDR3 region has 13 residues. J lost 8 bases, V lost 6 bases, and 4 bases had no gene match. Per the germline V gene, CDR1 is SNHLY and CDR2 is FYNNEI. The CDR3 nucleotides read TGTGCCAGCAGGGGACAGCGGGATTCACCCCTCCACTTT. Its protein product is CASRGQRDSPLHF.

Remarks on this clone: This sample includes further DNA sequences coding for the same CDR3. This chain joins TRBV3-1 (or the pseudogene TRBV3-2) and TRBJ1-2; D uncertain. The V end lost 7 bases, the J end lost 5 bases, and 8 bases lay between the germline ends. Germline assignment: CDR1 LGHDT and CDR2 YNNKEL (reference sequence). The CDR3 runs 11 residues. CDR3 sequence (DNA): TGTGCCAGCACCTCGGGGTATGGCTACACCTTC. As protein: CASTSGYGYTF.

J is TRBJ1-2 and V is TRBV27, with D maybe TRBD1 (5 bases). The CDR3 loop spans 13 amino acids. V was shortened by 2 bases and J by 8 bases, with 12 bases between the two germline ends. The germline V gene has CDR1 MNHEY and CDR2 SMNVEV (reference sequence). CDR3 in DNA: TGTGCCAGCAGTTTAAGGCAGGGTAGAGGCTACACCTTC. Its translation: CASSLRQGRGYTF.

The chain joins TRBV28 to TRBJ2-1; TRBD1 agrees at 8 bases. This CDR3 region has 13 residues. V gave up 4 bases and J gave up 6 bases; unmatched junction bases: 2. The V gene's germline CDR1 is MDHEN and CDR2 SYDVKM. The CDR3 bases are TGTGCCAGCAGTTCGACAGGGGCCAATGAGCAGTTCTTC. Its protein is CASSSTGANEQFF.

This chain uses TRBV7-2 with TRBJ2-7, with TRBD1 as a possible D gene (5 bases). The length of the CDR3 is 15 residues. Germline V gene lookup returns CDR1 SGHTA and CDR2 FQGNSA. The V gene lost 6 bases and the J gene lost 3 bases, with 18 bases spanning the gap. In DNA form, the CDR3 reads TGTGCCAGCAGACAAGGGGCCGGAATACTCTACGAGCAGTACTTC. Translating it yields CASRQGAGILYEQYF.

This clone was counted once. The J gene is TRBJ2-2, the V gene TRBV6-1; no firm D call. CDR3 length equals 13 residues. Germline-derived CDR1 and CDR2 are MNHNS and SASEGT. The V end lost 3 bases, the J end lost 5 bases, and 7 bases lay between the germline ends. DNA of the CDR3: TGTGCCAGCAGTGACCCCGTAACCGGGGAGCTGTTTTTT. Protein sequence: CASSDPVTGELFF.

The CDR3 loop reads CASSRQGAREQYF. CDR3 DNA: TGTGCCAGCAGCCGACAGGGGGCGAGGGAGCAGTACTTC. The V and J genes are TRBV3-1 (or the pseudogene TRBV3-2) and TRBJ2-7; the match to TRBD1 covers 10 bases. This CDR3 spans 13 amino acids. The J segment lost 7 bases and the V segment lost 4 bases, leaving 4 bases of the junction unmatched. Germline CDR1 is LGHDT and CDR2 is YNNKEL (reference sequence).

This clone has only one observation. The V gene is TRBV16, the J gene TRBJ1-5; D remains ambiguous. Germline V gene data show CDR1 as KGHSY and CDR2 as FQNENV. The CDR3 sequence is 16 residues long. The V end was cut by 3 bases, the J end by 2 bases, with 14 bases between. The DNA for the CDR3 is TGTGCCAGCAGCCAGCTCCGACTGCTAGGCAATCAGCCCCAGCATTTT. This gives the protein CASSQLRLLGNQPQHF.

This chain joins TRBV29-1 and TRBJ2-3; 11 bases agree with TRBD2. J was trimmed by 2 bases and V by 7 bases; bases with no gene match: 14. The CDR3 length is 17 residues. The germline CDR1 and CDR2 sequences are SQVTM and ANQGSEA. Written as DNA, the CDR3 is TGCAGCGGATGGGTAGCGGGGGGGCCCATGGACACAGATACGCAGTATTTT. Its protein is CSGWVAGGPMDTDTQYF.

This clone was seen only a few times. This chain uses TRBV7-9 with TRBJ1-5; TRBD1 aligns across 8 bases. Trimming took 1 base from V and 4 from J; bases not matched to a gene: 9. This CDR3 comprises 17 residues. Germline CDR1 SEHNR, CDR2 FQNEAQ (reference sequence). CDR3 sequence (DNA): TGTGCCAGCAGCTTAGACGCGAGACAGGGGTTTAATCAGCCCCAGCATTTT. This gives the protein CASSLDARQGFNQPQHF.

V usage is TRBV12-3 or TRBV12-4 and J usage is TRBJ1-5; the D is unclear. Trimming took 2 bases from V and 11 from J, leaving 7 bases between them. The CDR3 has 11 residues. DNA for the CDR3: TGTGCCAGCAGTTTATACGGAGCCCAGCATTTT. Its translation is CASSLYGAQHF.

This rearrangement joins TRBV9 to TRBJ1-1; 11 nucleotides agree with TRBD1. The ends lost 4 bases at V and 3 bases at J; junction bases unmatched: 11. Germline V gene lookup returns CDR1 SGDLS and CDR2 YYNGEE. This CDR3 has 17 residues. CDR3 sequence: CASSPWTGGGWDTEAFF. In DNA, the CDR3 is TGTGCCAGCAGCCCATGGACAGGGGGCGGTTGGGACACTGAAGCTTTCTTT.

The chain couples TRBV7-2 to TRBJ1-3; D remains unclear. The V and J ends lost 5 bases and 0 bases respectively, with 11 bases between them. This CDR3 has 15 amino acids. CDR1 and CDR2 (germline): SGHTA, FQGNSA. The CDR3 protein is CASSLSPASGNTIYF. The CDR3 DNA reads TGTGCCAGCAGCCTATCTCCCGCCTCTGGAAACACCATATATTTT.

V and J are TRBV7-9 and TRBJ2-7, with TRBD1 matching over 9 bases. Germline-derived CDR1 and CDR2 are SEHNR and FQNEAQ (reference sequence). The V segment lost 5 bases and the J segment 0 bases; nucleotides outside the gene matches: 11. The CDR3 runs to 17 residues. CDR3 nucleotides: TGTGCCAGCAGCCCTCTACCGGGACAGGGAACCTCCTACGAGCAGTACTTC. Amino acid sequence: CASSPLPGQGTSYEQYF. Full variable domain (outside the CDR3, taken from reference TRBV7-9 and TRBJ2-7): DTGVSQNPRHKITKRGQNVTFRCDPISEHNRLYWYRQTLGQGPEFLTYFQNEAQLEKSRLLSDRFSAERPKGSFSTLEIQRTEQGDSAMYLCASSPLPGQGTSYEQYFGPGTRLTVT.

The CDR3 sequence is CASSQAIGQNYGNTIYF. CDR3 bases: TGCGCCAGCAGCCAAGCGATAGGACAGAATTACGGAAACACCATATATTTT. The chain couples TRBV4-1 to TRBJ1-3, with D possibly TRBD1 on 6 matching bases. The germline V and J ends were trimmed by 1 base and 4 bases, with 17 bases remaining between them. Germline CDR1 MGHRA, CDR2 YSYEKL. This CDR3 contains 17 residues.

This clone turned up a few times. V is TRBV9 and J is TRBJ1-2; no clear D. Germline V gene sequence: CDR1 SGDLS, CDR2 YYNGEE. This CDR3 comprises 11 residues. V gave up 0 bases and J gave up 7 bases, with 4 bases separating them. The CDR3 DNA sequence: TGTGCCAGCAGCGTAGGTCTTGGCTACACCTTC. Amino acid sequence: CASSVGLGYTF.

This chain uses TRBV5-1 with TRBJ2-2; possibly TRBD1 for D (5 bases). CDR3 length: 15 amino acids. Trimming shortened V by 1 base and J by 3 bases, and 10 bases separated the two germline ends. Germline V gene lookup returns CDR1 SGHRS and CDR2 YFSETQ. CDR3 region: CASSLRQFDTGELFF. For the CDR3, the DNA is TGCGCCAGCAGCTTGCGACAGTTTGACACCGGGGAGCTGTTTTTT.

This chain joins TRBV9 and TRBJ2-1, with unresolved D. There are 16 residues in the CDR3. Germline V gene data show CDR1 as SGDLS and CDR2 as YYNGEE. Trimming left V 3 bases short and J 0 bases short, with 13 bases between. The CDR3 nucleotides read TGTGCCAGCAGCGCCCTACAGTCGACCTCCTACAATGAGCAGTTCTTC. Its translation is CASSALQSTSYNEQFF.

The sample holds a few counts of this clone. CDR3 protein: CASRLWTGGSYEQYF. The CDR3 coding sequence is TGTGCCAGCAGGTTATGGACAGGGGGTTCCTACGAGCAGTACTTC. The V call is TRBV11-2, the J call TRBJ2-7; 10 bases match TRBD1. V was clipped by 6 bases and J by 1 base; unmatched bases: 6. Per the germline V gene, CDR1 is SGHAT and CDR2 is FQNNGV. This CDR3 is 15 amino acids long.

The V gene is TRBV27, the J gene TRBJ2-3, with D possibly TRBD2 on 5 matching bases. Germline values: CDR1 MNHEY, CDR2 SMNVEV (reference sequence). This CDR3 has 14 amino acids. Trimming left V 2 bases short and J 2 bases short, with 8 bases between. CDR3 loop: CASSLRLPTDTQYF. The CDR3 coding sequence is TGTGCCAGCAGTTTAAGACTACCCACAGATACGCAGTATTTT.

This clone has a single count. J is TRBJ1-5 and V is TRBV6-4, with 7 bases identical to TRBD1. The V and J ends lost 2 bases and 4 bases, in that order; junction bases with no gene match: 20. Germline V gene lookup returns CDR1 MRHNA and CDR2 SNTAGT. CDR3 length: 20 amino acids. CDR3 in DNA: TGTGCCAGCAGTGACGTCGATACGAACTCCGGGACAGCTAAAAATCAGCCCCAGCATTTT. Protein sequence: CASSDVDTNSGTAKNQPQHF.

In this sample, this clone turned up once. The chain is built from TRBV2 and TRBJ2-3; 7 bases are shared with TRBD1. Germline CDR1 SNHLY, CDR2 FYNNEI. V was clipped by 5 bases and J by 3 bases; unmatched bases: 5. CDR3 length equals 14 residues. CDR3 DNA: TGTGCCAGCAGTAAGACAGGGTATACAGATACGCAGTATTTT. Translating it yields CASSKTGYTDTQYF. Combining the CDR3 with reference TRBV2 and TRBJ2-3 gives the whole variable domain EPEVTQTPSHQVTQMGQEVILRCVPISNHLYFYWYRQILGQKVEFLVSFYNNEISEKSEIFDDQFSVERPDGSNFTLKIRSTKLEDSAMYFCASSKTGYTDTQYFGPGTRLTVL.

The chain joins TRBV19 to TRBJ2-7, with 9 bases that match TRBD1. J gave up 3 bases and V 8 bases, and 11 bases lay outside the gene matches. The CDR3 contains 15 residues. Germline CDR1 is LNHDA and CDR2 is SQIVND (reference sequence). CDR3: CASSMGTGSIYEQYF. The CDR3 coding sequence is TGTGCCAGTTCAATGGGGACAGGGTCTATCTACGAGCAGTACTTC.

The chain has TRBV11-3 and TRBJ2-1, with 7 bases that match TRBD1. The CDR3 length is 15 residues. J lost 0 bases, V lost 5 bases, and 4 bases had no gene match. Germline-derived CDR1 and CDR2 are SGHNT and YENEEA. The CDR3 spells CASSVRGSSYNEQFF. The CDR3 coding sequence is TGTGCCAGCAGCGTCAGGGGGAGCTCCTACAATGAGCAGTTCTTC. Drawing the rest from reference TRBV11-3 and TRBJ2-1, the complete variable domain is EAGVVQSPRYKIIEKKQPVAFWCNPISGHNTLYWYLQNLGQGPELLIRYENEEAVDDSQLPKDRFSAERLKGVDSTLKIQPAELGDSAVYLCASSVRGSSYNEQFFGPGTRLTVL.

The gene calls are TRBV5-6 and TRBJ1-2; D is perhaps TRBD1 (5 bases). CDR3 length: 12 residues. Germline V CDR1 and CDR2: SGHDT, YYEEEE. V was trimmed by 2 bases and J by 8 bases, leaving 10 bases between them. DNA of the CDR3: TGTGCCAGCAGCTTCGGGGCGGGAGGCTACACCTTC. This encodes CASSFGAGGYTF.

The V and J genes are TRBV30 and TRBJ1-1, with D perhaps TRBD1 (5 bases). The germline gives CDR1 GTSNPN, CDR2 SVGIG (reference sequence). V was trimmed by 3 bases and J by 4 bases, leaving 21 bases between them. This CDR3 comprises 16 residues. In DNA, the CDR3 is TGTGCCTGGAGGGGAGGGACGGCCACTCAGGGCACTGAAGCTTTCTTT. Translating it yields CAWRGGTATQGTEAFF.

The J gene is TRBJ1-5, the V gene TRBV5-4, with a weak D call TRBD1 (5 bases). The CDR3 has 12 amino acids. The ends were cut back, 4 bases at V and 8 bases at J, with 10 bases in the middle. CDR1 is SGHNT, CDR2 YYREEE, per germline (reference sequence). This chain's CDR3 is CASSPWGEPQHF. CDR3 in DNA: TGTGCCAGCAGCCCCTGGGGGGAGCCCCAGCATTTT.

The chain carries TRBV5-1 and TRBJ2-5, with 7 positions matching TRBD1. V was clipped by 1 base and J by 3 bases; unmatched bases: 6. This CDR3 is built from 15 residues. Germline values: CDR1 SGHRS, CDR2 YFSETQ. The CDR3, as DNA: TGCGCCAGCAGCTTGTGGGGTCAGGGGGAAGAGACCCAGTACTTC. Translating gives CASSLWGQGEETQYF.

This chain connects TRBV9 to TRBJ2-1; D gene uncertain. The CDR3 is 14 amino acids. Germline CDR1 SGDLS, CDR2 YYNGEE. The V end was cut by 2 bases, the J end by 0 bases, with 6 bases between. The CDR3 is CASSVAASYNEQFF. In DNA form, the CDR3 reads TGTGCCAGCAGCGTCGCGGCCTCCTACAATGAGCAGTTCTTC. Together with reference TRBV9 and TRBJ2-1, the CDR3 gives the full variable domain: DSGVTQTPKHLITATGQRVTLRCSPRSGDLSVYWYQQSLDQGLQFLIQYYNGEERAKGNILERFSAQQFPDLHSELNLSSLELGDSALYFCASSVAASYNEQFFGPGTRLTVL.

The gene calls are TRBV4-1 and TRBJ1-2; weak D call: TRBD1 (6 bases). The CDR3 covers 16 residues. The germline V gene has CDR1 MGHRA and CDR2 YSYEKL. V dropped 1 base and J dropped 5 bases, with 17 bases sitting between them. Written as DNA, the CDR3 is TGCGCCAGCAGCCAAGTGACGGGCCAGGGGTTATATGGCTACACCTTC. Protein: CASSQVTGQGLYGYTF.